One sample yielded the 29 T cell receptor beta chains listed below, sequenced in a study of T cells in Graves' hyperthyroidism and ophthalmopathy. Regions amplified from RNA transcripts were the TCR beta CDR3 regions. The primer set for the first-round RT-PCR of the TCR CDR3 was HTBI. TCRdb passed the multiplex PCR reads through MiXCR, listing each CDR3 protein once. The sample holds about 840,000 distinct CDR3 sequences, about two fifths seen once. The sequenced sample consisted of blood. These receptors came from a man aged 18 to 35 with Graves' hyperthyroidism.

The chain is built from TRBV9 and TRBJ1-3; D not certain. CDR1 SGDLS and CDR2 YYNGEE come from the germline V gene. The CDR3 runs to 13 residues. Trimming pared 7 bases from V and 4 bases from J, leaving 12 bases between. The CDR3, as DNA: TGTGCCAGCGGATGGACGAACGGAAACACCATATATTTT. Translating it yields CASGWTNGNTIYF.

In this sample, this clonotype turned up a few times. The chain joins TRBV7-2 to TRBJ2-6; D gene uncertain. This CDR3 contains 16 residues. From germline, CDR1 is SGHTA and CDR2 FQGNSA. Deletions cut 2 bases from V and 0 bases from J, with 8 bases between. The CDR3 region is CASSLNAYSGANVLTF. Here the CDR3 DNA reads TGTGCCAGCAGCTTAAACGCCTACTCTGGGGCCAACGTCCTGACTTTC.

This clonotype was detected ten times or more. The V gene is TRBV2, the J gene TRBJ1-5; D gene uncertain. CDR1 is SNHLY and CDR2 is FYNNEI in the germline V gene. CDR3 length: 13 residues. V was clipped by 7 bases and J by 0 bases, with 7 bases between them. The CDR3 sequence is CASNSNSNQPQHF. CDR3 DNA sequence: TGTGCCAGCAACTCGAATAGCAATCAGCCCCAGCATTTT.

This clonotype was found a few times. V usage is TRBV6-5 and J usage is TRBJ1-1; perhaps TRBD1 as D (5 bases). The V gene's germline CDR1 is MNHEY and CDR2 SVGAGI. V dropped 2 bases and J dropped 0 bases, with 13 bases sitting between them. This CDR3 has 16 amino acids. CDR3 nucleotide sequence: TGTGCCAGCAGTTACAGCAGGGTTGACATGAACACTGAAGCTTTCTTT. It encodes CASSYSRVDMNTEAFF.

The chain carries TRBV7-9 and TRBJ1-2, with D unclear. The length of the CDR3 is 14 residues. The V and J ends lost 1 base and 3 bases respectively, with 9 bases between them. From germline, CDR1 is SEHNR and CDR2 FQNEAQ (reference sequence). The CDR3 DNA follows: TGTGCCAGCAGCTTAGACCGAGATTACTATGGCTACACCTTC. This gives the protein CASSLDRDYYGYTF.

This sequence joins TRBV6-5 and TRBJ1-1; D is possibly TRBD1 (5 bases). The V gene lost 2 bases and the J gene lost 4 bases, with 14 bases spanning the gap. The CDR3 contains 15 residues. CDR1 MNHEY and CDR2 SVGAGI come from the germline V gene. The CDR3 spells CASSYGVQGGTEAFF. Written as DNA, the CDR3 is TGTGCCAGCAGTTACGGGGTCCAGGGTGGCACTGAAGCTTTCTTT.

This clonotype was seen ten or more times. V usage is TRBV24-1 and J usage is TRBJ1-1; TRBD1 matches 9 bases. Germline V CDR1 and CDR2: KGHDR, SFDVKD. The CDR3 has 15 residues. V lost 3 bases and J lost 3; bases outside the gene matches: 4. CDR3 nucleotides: TGTGCCACCAGTGATAGCGACAGGGGGTACACTGAAGCTTTCTTT. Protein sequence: CATSDSDRGYTEAFF.

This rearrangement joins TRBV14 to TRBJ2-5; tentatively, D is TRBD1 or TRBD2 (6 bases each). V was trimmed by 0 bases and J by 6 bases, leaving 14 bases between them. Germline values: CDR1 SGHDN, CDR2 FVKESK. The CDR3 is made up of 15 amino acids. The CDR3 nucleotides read TGTGCCAGCAGCCAAGATCAGGGGAGGAGGAAGACCCAGTACTTC. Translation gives CASSQDQGRRKTQYF. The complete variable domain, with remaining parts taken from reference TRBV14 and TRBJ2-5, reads EAGVTQFPSHSVIEKGQTVTLRCDPISGHDNLYWYRRVMGKEIKFLLHFVKESKQDESGMPNNRFLAERTGGTYSTLKVQPAELEDSGVYFCASSQDQGRRKTQYFGPGTRLLVL.

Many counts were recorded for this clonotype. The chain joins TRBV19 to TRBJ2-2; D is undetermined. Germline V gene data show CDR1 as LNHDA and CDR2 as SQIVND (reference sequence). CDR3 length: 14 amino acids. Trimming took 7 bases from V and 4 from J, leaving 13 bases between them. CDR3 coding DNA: TGTGCCAGTATCGATTCGATCAGCACCGGGGAGCTGTTTTTT. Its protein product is CASIDSISTGELFF.

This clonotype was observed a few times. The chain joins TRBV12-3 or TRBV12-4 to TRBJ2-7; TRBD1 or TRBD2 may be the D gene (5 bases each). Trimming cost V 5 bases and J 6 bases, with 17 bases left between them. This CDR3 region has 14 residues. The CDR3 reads CASSPEDGAAEQYF. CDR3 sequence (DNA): TGTGCCAGCAGTCCCGAGGACGGGGCAGCCGAGCAGTACTTC.

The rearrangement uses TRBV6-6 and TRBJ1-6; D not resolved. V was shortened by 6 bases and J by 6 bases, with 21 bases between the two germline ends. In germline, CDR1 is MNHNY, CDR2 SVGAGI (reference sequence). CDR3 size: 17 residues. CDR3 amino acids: CASRTEANKIGNSPLHF. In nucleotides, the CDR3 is TGTGCCAGCAGGACCGAGGCTAACAAGATTGGTAATTCACCCCTCCACTTT.

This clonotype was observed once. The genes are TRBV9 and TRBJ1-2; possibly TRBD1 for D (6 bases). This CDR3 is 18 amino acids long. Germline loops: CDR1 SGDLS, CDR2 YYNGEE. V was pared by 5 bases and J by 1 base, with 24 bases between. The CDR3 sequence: CASSYSINGQGLNYGYTF. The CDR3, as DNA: TGTGCCAGCAGTTACTCGATTAATGGCCAGGGGCTTAACTATGGCTACACCTTC.

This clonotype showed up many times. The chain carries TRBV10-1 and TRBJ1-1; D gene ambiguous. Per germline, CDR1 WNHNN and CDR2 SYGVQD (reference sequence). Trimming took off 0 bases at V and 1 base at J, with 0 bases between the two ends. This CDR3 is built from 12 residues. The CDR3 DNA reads TGCGCCAGCAGTGAGTCGAACACTGAAGCTTTCTTT. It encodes CASSESNTEAFF.

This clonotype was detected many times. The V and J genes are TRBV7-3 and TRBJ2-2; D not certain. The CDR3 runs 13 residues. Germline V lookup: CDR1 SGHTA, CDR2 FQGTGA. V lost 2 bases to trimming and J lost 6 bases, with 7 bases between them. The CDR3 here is CASSLGAAGELFF. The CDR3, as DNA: TGTGCCAGCAGCTTAGGCGCGGCCGGGGAGCTGTTTTTT.

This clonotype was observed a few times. The CDR3: CASSGGGRHYNSPLHF. The CDR3 bases are TGTGCCAGCAGTGGCGGTGGGCGGCACTATAATTCACCCCTCCACTTT. J is TRBJ1-6 and V is TRBV12-3 or TRBV12-4, with D unresolved. The V end lost 5 bases, the J end lost 3 bases, and 14 bases lay between the germline ends. The CDR3 totals 16 residues.

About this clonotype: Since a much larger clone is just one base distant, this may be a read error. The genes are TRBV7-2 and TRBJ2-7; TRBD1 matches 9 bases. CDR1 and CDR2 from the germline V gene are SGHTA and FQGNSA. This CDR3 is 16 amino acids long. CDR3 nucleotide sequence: TGTGCCAGCAGCTACACAGGGGGCATTGCGTCCTGCGAGCAGTACTTC. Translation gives CASSYTGGIASCEQYF.

The chain's CDR3 is CASSEVPGTGTAEQYF. The CDR3 DNA sequence: TGCGCCAGCAGTGAGGTCCCAGGGACTGGCACAGCCGAGCAGTACTTC. The chain couples TRBV10-2 to TRBJ2-7; D may be TRBD2 (6 bases). Germline CDR1 reads WSHSY; CDR2 reads SAAADI. Trimming removed 2 bases from V and 6 bases from J, with 20 bases in between. The CDR3 totals 16 residues.

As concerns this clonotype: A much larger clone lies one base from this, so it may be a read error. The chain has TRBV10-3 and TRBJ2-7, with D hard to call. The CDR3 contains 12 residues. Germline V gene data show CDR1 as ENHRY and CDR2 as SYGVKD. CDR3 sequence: CTISEDPYEQYF. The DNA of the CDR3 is TGTACCATCAGTGAGGACCCCTACGAGCAGTACTTC.

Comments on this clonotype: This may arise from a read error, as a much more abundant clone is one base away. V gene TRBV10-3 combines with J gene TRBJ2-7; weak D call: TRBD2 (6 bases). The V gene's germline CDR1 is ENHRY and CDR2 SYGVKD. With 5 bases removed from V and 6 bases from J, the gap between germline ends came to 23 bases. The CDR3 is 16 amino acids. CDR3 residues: CAISSYRGTKEGEQYF. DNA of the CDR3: TGTGCCATCAGTTCCTATCGAGGCACTAAGGAGGGCGAGCAGTACTTC.

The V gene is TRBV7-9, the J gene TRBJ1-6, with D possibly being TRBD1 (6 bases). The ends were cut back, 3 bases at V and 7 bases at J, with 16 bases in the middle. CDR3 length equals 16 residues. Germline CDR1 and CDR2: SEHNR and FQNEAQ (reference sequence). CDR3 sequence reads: CASSFHRVGGNSPLHF. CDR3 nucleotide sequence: TGTGCCAGCAGCTTCCACAGGGTTGGAGGCAATTCACCCCTCCACTTT. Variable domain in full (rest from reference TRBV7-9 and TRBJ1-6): DTGVSQNPRHKITKRGQNVTFRCDPISEHNRLYWYRQTLGQGPEFLTYFQNEAQLEKSRLLSDRFSAERPKGSFSTLEIQRTEQGDSAMYLCASSFHRVGGNSPLHFGNGTRLTVT.

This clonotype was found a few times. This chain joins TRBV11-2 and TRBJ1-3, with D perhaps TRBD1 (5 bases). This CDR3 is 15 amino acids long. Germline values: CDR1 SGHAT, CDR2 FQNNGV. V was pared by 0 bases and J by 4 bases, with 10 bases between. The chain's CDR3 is CASSLDRQRGNTIYF. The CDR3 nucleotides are TGTGCCAGCAGCTTAGATCGACAGAGGGGAAACACCATATATTTT.

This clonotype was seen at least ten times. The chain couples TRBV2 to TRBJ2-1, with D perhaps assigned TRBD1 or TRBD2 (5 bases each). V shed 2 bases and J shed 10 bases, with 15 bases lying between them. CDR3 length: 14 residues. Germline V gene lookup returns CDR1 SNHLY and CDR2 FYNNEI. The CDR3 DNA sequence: TGTGCCAGCAGTGAACTCCGGGACCTGGAGGAGCAGTTCTTC. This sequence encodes CASSELRDLEEQFF.

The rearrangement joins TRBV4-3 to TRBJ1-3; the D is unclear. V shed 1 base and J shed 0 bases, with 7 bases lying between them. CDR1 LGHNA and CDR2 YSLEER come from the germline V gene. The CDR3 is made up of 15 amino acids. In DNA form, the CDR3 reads TGCGCCAGCAGCCAAGGCTCGAGCTCTGGAAACACCATATATTTT. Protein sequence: CASSQGSSSGNTIYF.

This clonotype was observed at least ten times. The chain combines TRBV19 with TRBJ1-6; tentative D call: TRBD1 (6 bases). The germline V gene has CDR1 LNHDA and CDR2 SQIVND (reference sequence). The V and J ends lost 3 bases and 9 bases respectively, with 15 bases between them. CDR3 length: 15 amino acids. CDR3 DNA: TGTGCCAGTAGTATCTCACAGGGTAGAGGTTCACCCCTCCACTTT. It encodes CASSISQGRGSPLHF.

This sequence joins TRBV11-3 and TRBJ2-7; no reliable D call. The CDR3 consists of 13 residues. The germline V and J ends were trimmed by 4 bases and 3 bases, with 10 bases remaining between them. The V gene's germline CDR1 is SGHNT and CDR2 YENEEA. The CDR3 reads CASSSLSDYEQYF. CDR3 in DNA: TGTGCCAGCAGCTCCTTATCCGACTACGAGCAGTACTTC.

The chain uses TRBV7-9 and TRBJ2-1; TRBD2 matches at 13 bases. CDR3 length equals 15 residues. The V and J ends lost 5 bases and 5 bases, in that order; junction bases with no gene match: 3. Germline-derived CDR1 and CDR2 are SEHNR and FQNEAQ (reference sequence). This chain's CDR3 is CASSGGLAGHNEQFF. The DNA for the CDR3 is TGTGCCAGCAGCGGGGGACTAGCGGGACACAATGAGCAGTTCTTC. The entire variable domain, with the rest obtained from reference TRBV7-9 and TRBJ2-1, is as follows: DTGVSQNPRHKITKRGQNVTFRCDPISEHNRLYWYRQTLGQGPEFLTYFQNEAQLEKSRLLSDRFSAERPKGSFSTLEIQRTEQGDSAMYLCASSGGLAGHNEQFFGPGTRLTVL.

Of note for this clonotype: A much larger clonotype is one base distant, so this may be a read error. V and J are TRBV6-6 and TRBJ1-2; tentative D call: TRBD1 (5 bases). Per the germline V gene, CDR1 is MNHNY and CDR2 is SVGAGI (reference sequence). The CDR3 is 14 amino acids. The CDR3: CASIPAGLTYGYIF. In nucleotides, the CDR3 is TGTGCCAGCATCCCGGCGGGGCTCACCTATGGCTACATCTTC.

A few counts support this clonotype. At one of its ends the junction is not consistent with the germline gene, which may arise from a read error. Here the CDR3 DNA reads TGTGCCAGCAGTGCTGGGACAGCGTGGGGCTACACCTTC. Translated, it gives CASSAGTAWGYTF. The genes are TRBV10-3 and TRBJ1-2; 7 bases map to TRBD1. CDR1 is ENHRY and CDR2 is SYGVKD in the germline V gene. The CDR3 runs 13 residues.

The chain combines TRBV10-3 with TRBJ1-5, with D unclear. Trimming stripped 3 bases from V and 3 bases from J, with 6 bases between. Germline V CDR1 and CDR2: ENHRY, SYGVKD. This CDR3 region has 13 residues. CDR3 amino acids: CAISDGNNQPQHF. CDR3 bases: TGTGCCATCAGTGACGGCAACAATCAGCCCCAGCATTTT.